This is a list of T cell receptor beta chains from one sample in a study of T cells in Graves' hyperthyroidism and ophthalmopathy. TCRdb re-derived calls from the multiplex PCR reads in MiXCR, one entry per CDR3 protein. Of more than 450,000 distinct CDR3 sequences listed, about 14% were seen once; the top ten hold more than 11%. Sequencing was carried out using blood. Source of these receptors: a woman aged 35 to 49 with Graves' hyperthyroidism. CDR3s include the opening cysteine and the closing phenylalanine or tryptophan. The order of the fields is J gene, clone size, V gene, D gene, CDR3 DNA, CDR3 protein. D genes are given only for firm matches. A clone size is listed for some rows: how often the clone was seen (once, few, many), or a class if it is expanded.

>TRBJ2-5|many|TRBV20-1|NA
TGCAGTGCTACCCATACTAGACAAGAGACCCAGTACTTC
CSATHTRQETQYF
>TRBJ1-5|many|TRBV2|NA
TGTGCCAGCAGTGATGGGACGGATCCCAATCAGCCCCAGCATTTT
CASSDGTDPNQPQHF
>TRBJ2-7|few|TRBV2|NA
TGTGCCAGCAGTGTGGATAGAAGGTACGAGCAGTACTTC
CASSVDRRYEQYF
>TRBJ2-4|few|TRBV20-1|NA
TGCAGTGCTGGTCTACTGGGACTAGCCAAAAACATTCAGTACTTC
CSAGLLGLAKNIQYF
>TRBJ2-7|NA|TRBV5-1|NA
TGCGCCAGCAGCTGGGGAACAGGTAGACACGAGCAGTACTTC
CASSWGTGRHEQYF
>TRBJ1-3|many|TRBV5-1|NA
TGCGCCAGCATCAGCTTTGAAAACACCATATATTTT
CASISFENTIYF
>TRBJ2-3|NA|TRBV28|TRBD2
TGTGCCAGCAGTTACCTAGCGGGAGTGGTAGATACGCAGTATTTT
CASSYLAGVVDTQYF
>TRBJ2-3|many|TRBV7-8|TRBD2
TGTGCCAGCAGCTTACGGGGACTAGTGGGCACAGATACGCAGTATTTT
CASSLRGLVGTDTQYF
>TRBJ2-5|few|TRBV10-3|TRBD2
TGTGCCATCAAGGCCGCCGGGGGGGAGACCCAGTACTTC
CAIKAAGGETQYF
>TRBJ2-5|many|TRBV20-1|TRBD2
TGCAGTGCCAGACGACTAGCGGGAGGCAACCAAGAGACCCAGTACTTC
CSARRLAGGNQETQYF
>TRBJ1-2|many|TRBV29-1|TRBD1
TGCAGCGTTGTGGGAGACAGGGGGCCGAACTATGGCTACACCTTC
CSVVGDRGPNYGYTF
>TRBJ2-7|many|TRBV7-2|NA
TGTGCCAGCAGCCGCCTAGGTCCCGGGAACATCTACGAGCAGTACTTC
CASSRLGPGNIYEQYF
>TRBJ2-1|few|TRBV12-3/TRBV12-4|NA
TGTGCCAGCAGTCGTGAGGGGGGGTGGGACTACAATGAGCAGTTCTTC
CASSREGGWDYNEQFF
>TRBJ2-1|NA|TRBV7-9|TRBD1
TGTGCCAGCAGCTTAGGGACAGGGGGCCACGATGAGCAGTTCTTC
CASSLGTGGHDEQFF
>TRBJ2-7|NA|TRBV5-4|NA
TGTGCCAGCAGACGGCAGGGAGTGAGCGAGCAGTACTTC
CASRRQGVSEQYF
>TRBJ2-3|few|TRBV5-6|NA
TGTGCCAGCATGGGGTTTAGGGGTACGGATACGCAGTATTTT
CASMGFRGTDTQYF